The entry below gives a single T cell receptor beta chain sequence along with its context. The antigen is unknown. The sample belongs to a study of siplizumab effects on memory and regulatory T cells. Study results and caveats: Siplizumab conditions gave an average of almost 70% Treg-derived mappable alloreactive CD4+ clones, versus 25% to 30% for controls.

Naive, memory, effector memory and TEMRA subsets that were unstimulated underwent sequencing in a few donor pairs. The assay looked at some 96,000 TCR templates in each sample. The method was immunoSEQ multiplex PCR; TCRdb's version includes in-frame clones alone and lacks a portion of them. The repertoire holds about 50,000 clones, with roughly 90% as singletons. This sequence was found in a human donor in good health. What was sequenced was naive CD8+ T cells sorted from blood.

The chain's CDR3 is CASSLGTFRIPNTEAFF. CDR3 bases: TGTGCCAGCAGCTTGGGAACTTTTCGGATCCCGAACACTGAAGCTTTCTTT. The chain joins TRBV5-6 to TRBJ1-1; D gene ambiguous. Germline V gene sequence: CDR1 SGHDT, CDR2 YYEEEE. The CDR3 has 17 amino acids. V was pared by 0 bases and J by 1 base, with 16 bases between. Full variable domain (remainder filled in from reference TRBV5-6 and TRBJ1-1): DAGVTQSPTHLIKTRGQQVTLRCSPKSGHDTVSWYQQALGQGPQFIFQYYEEEERQRGNFPDRFSGHQFPNYSSELNVNALLLGDSALYLCASSLGTFRIPNTEAFFGQGTRLTVV.